These 6 T cell receptor beta chains came from one sample sequenced in a study of T-cell reconstitution after alpha-beta-depleted transplantation in children (TCRdb year 2016). The treatment or condition label, as the study defines it: allogeneic hematopoietic cell transplantation with graft depleted of TCRalphabeta T cells and CD19 B cells. Library prep was done by PCR. This sample was sequenced with an Illumina HiSeq 2500. TCR libraries were prepared with molecular barcoding, using unique molecular identifiers to normalize TCRbeta repertoire quantification. TCRdb itself trimmed the public reads at Q25 with fastp, ran MiXCR and retained productive beta chains. One record per CDR3 amino acid sequence lists the most common genes and DNA. The sample table records about 60,000 distinct CDR3 sequences; approximately 43% of these occur just once. Less than 98% of the sample comes from the top ten. The source was PBMCs, mostly from graft donor cells, collected 360 days after TCRalphabeta/CD19-depleted stem cell transplant. The receptors derive from a male patient aged 10 to 17 who had a stem cell transplant for acute lymphoblastic leukemia, so the T cells may come from the graft donor.

The chain combines TRBV7-6 with TRBJ2-3, with D perhaps assigned TRBD1 or TRBD2 (5 bases each). V was trimmed by 2 bases and J by 3 bases, leaving 12 bases between them. CDR1 SGHVS and CDR2 FNYEAQ come from the germline V gene. This CDR3 has 15 amino acids. CDR3 sequence reads: CASSLRPGRTDTQYF. The CDR3 DNA reads TGTGCCAGCAGCTTAAGGCCAGGGAGAACAGATACGCAGTATTTT.

This chain uses TRBV12-3 or TRBV12-4 with TRBJ2-1, with 8 bases lining up with TRBD1. CDR3 length: 15 residues. V trimming: 2 bases; J trimming: 6 bases; junction bases outside the gene matches: 6. This CDR3 reads CASSLRTGYFNEQFF. CDR3 bases: TGTGCCAGCAGTTTACGGACAGGGTACTTCAATGAGCAGTTCTTC.

This clonotype was observed a handful of times. The chain is built from TRBV10-3 and TRBJ1-1; D uncertain. The CDR3 contains 15 residues. Trimming cost V 6 bases and J 0 bases, with 14 bases left between them. CDR1 is ENHRY, CDR2 SYGVKD, per germline. CDR3: CAIRETPGMNTEAFF. CDR3 sequence (DNA): TGTGCCATCAGGGAGACCCCCGGAATGAACACTGAAGCTTTCTTT.

The rearrangement links TRBV7-6 to TRBJ2-2; D gene ambiguous. This CDR3 contains 11 residues. Trimming took 2 bases from V and 5 from J, leaving 0 bases between them. Germline values: CDR1 SGHVS, CDR2 FNYEAQ. The CDR3 coding sequence is TGTGCCAGCAGCTTAACCGGGGAGCTGTTTTTT. Encoded protein: CASSLTGELFF. The full variable domain, in which reference TRBV7-6 and TRBJ2-2 provide the parts outside the CDR3, is GAGVSQSPRYKVTKRGQDVALRCDPISGHVSLYWYRQALGQGPEFLTYFNYEAQQDKSGLPNDRFSAERPEGSISTLTIQRTEQRDSAMYRCASSLTGELFFGEGSRLTVL.

The V and J genes are TRBV5-6 and TRBJ1-1; D is undetermined. Per the germline V gene, CDR1 is SGHDT and CDR2 is YYEEEE. This CDR3 spans 15 amino acids. V was shortened by 0 bases and J by 5 bases, with 14 bases between the two germline ends. In DNA, the CDR3 is TGTGCCAGCAGCTTGGTGGTGGGCGCGGGGACTGAAGCTTTCTTT. Amino acids: CASSLVVGAGTEAFF.

This clonotype was seen at least ten times. J is TRBJ2-5 and V is TRBV24-1; D remains ambiguous. This CDR3 comprises 13 residues. With 7 bases removed from V and 4 bases from J, the gap between germline ends came to 12 bases. CDR1 and CDR2 (germline): KGHDR, SFDVKD. The DNA for the CDR3 is TGTGCCACCAGGCCCGAGGTATCAGAGACCCAGTACTTC. As protein: CATRPEVSETQYF.